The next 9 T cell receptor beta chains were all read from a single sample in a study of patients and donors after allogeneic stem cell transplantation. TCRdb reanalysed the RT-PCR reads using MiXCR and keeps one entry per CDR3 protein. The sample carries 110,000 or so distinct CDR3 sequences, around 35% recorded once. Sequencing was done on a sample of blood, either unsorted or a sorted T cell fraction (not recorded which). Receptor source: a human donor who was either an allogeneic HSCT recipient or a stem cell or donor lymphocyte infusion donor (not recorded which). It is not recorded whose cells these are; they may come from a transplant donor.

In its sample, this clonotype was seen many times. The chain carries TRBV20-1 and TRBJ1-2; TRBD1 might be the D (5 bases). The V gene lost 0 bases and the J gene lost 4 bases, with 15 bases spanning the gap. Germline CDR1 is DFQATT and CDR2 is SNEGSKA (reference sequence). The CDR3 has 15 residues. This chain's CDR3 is CSARDPRQGLYGYTF. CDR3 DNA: TGCAGTGCTAGAGATCCGCGGCAGGGACTCTATGGCTACACCTTC.

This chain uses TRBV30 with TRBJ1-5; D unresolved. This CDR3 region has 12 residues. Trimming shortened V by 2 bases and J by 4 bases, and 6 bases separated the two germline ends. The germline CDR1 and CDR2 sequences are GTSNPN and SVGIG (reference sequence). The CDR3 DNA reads TGTGCCTGGAGTCTTTCGAATCAGCCCCAGCATTTT. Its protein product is CAWSLSNQPQHF.

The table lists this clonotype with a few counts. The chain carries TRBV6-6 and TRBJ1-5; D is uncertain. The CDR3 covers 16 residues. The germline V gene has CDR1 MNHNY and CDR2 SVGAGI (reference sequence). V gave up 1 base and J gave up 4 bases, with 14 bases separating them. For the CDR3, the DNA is TGTGCCAGCAGTTACTTCCTGGACGTTAGTAATCAGCCCCAGCATTTT. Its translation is CASSYFLDVSNQPQHF.

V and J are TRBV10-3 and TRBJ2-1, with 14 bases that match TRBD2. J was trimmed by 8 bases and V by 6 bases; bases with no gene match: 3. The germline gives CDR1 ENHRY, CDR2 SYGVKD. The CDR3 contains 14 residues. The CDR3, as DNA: TGTGCCATCAGGGGGACTAGCGGGAGTGATGAGCAGTTCTTC. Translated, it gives CAIRGTSGSDEQFF.

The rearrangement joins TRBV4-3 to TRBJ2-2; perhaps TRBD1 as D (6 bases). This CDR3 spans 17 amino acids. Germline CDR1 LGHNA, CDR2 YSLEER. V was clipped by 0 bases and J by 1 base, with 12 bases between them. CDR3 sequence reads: CASSQEVWDMNTGELFF. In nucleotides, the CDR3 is TGCGCCAGCAGCCAAGAGGTGTGGGACATGAACACCGGGGAGCTGTTTTTT.

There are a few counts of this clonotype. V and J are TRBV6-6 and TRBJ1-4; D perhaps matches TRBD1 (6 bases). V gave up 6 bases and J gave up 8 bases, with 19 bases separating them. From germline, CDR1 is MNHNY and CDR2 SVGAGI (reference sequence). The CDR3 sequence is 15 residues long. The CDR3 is CASSPTGGRREKLFF. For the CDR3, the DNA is TGTGCCAGCAGCCCCACGGGGGGGCGACGCGAAAAACTGTTTTTT.

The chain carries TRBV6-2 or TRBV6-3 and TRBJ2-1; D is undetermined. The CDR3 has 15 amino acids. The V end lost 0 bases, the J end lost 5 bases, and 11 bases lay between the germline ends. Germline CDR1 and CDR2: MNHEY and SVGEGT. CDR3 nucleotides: TGTGCCAGCAGTTACTCTGTTTTGAAGCACAATGAGCAGTTCTTC. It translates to CASSYSVLKHNEQFF.

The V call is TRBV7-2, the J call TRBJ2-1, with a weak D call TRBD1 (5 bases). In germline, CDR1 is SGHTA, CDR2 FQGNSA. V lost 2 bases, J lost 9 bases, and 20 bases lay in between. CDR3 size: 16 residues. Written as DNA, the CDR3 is TGTGCCAGCAGCTTACCCCCGGGCTATCTTAGGGGTGAGCAGTTCTTC. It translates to CASSLPPGYLRGEQFF.

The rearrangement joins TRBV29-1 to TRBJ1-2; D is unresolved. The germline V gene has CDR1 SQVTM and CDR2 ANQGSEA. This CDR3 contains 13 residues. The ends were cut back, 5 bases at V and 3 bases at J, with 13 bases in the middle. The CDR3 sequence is CSVFSGRDYGYTF. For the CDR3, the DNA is TGCAGCGTTTTTAGCGGGCGGGACTATGGCTACACCTTC.